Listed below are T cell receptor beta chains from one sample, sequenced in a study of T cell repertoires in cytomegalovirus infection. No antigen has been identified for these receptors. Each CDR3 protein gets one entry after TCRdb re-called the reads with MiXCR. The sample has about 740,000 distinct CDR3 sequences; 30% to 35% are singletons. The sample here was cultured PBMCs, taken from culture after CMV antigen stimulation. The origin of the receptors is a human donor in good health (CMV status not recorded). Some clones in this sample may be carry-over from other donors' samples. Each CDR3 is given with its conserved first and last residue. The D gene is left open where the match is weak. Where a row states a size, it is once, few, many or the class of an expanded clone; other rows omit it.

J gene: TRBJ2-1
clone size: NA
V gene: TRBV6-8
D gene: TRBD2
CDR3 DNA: TGTGCCAGCAGGCCGCCAACCGGGACTAGCGGGGTCTCCTACAATGAGCAGTTCTTC
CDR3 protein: CASRPPTGTSGVSYNEQFF

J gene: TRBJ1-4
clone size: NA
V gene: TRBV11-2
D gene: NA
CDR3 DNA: TGTGCCAGCAGCTTTCGGGACTCTACAAATGAAAAACTGTTTTTT
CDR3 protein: CASSFRDSTNEKLFF

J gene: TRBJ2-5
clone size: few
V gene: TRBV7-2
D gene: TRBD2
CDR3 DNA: TGTGCCAGCAGATTAGTGGGCGGGAGTGGGGAGACCCAGTACTTC
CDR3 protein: CASRLVGGSGETQYF

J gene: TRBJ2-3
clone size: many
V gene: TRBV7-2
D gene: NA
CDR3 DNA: TGTGCCAGCAGCTTAACAGGGCCCGGAGGCACAGATACGCAGTATTTT
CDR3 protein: CASSLTGPGGTDTQYF

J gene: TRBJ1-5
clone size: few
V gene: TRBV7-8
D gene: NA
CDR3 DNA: TGTGCCAGCAGCTCCGCAGGGGTTCAGCCCCAGCATTTT
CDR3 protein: CASSSAGVQPQHF

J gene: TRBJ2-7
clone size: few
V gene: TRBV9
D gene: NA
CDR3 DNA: TGTGCCAGCAGCCACCCAGGGGAGGAGCAGTACTTC
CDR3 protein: CASSHPGEEQYF

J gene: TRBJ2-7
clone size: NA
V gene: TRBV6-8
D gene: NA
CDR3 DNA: TGTGCCAGCAGAAAACACACGGGCCATTTATGGTACGAGCAGTACTTC
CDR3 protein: CASRKHTGHLWYEQYF

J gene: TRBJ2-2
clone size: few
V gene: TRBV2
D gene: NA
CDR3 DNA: TGTGCCAGCAGCCAAACAGGAACCGGGGAGCTGTTTTTT
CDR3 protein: CASSQTGTGELFF

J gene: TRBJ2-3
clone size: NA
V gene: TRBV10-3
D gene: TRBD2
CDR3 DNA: TGTGCCATCAGGCCGACTAGCGGGGGAGCTAGCACAGATACGCAGTATTTT
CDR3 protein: CAIRPTSGGASTDTQYF

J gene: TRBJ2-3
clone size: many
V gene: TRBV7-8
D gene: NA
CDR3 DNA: TGTGCCAGCAGCCCCGGGACGACCTTCACGCAGTATTTT
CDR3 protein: CASSPGTTFTQYF

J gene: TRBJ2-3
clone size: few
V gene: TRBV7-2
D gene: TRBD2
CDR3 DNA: TGTGCCAGCAGAGGGCGGGAGGGGAATACGCAGTATTTT
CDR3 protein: CASRGREGNTQYF

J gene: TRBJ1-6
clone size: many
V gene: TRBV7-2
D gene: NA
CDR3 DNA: TGTGCCAGCAGCCCCTACGGCATGAGCGATTCACCCCTCCACTTT
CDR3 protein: CASSPYGMSDSPLHF

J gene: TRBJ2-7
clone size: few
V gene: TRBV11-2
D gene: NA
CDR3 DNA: TGTGCCAGCAGCAGAGAACGACAGTCAGAGCAGTACTTC
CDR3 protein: CASSRERQSEQYF

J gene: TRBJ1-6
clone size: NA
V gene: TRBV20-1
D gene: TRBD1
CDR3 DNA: TGCAGTGCTGGGACAGGGGGTTATTCACCCCTCCACTTT
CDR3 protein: CSAGTGGYSPLHF

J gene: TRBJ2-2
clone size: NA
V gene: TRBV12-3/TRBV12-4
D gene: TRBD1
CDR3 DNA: TGTGCCAGCAGTTTGCACAGGGGTGGAACCGGGGAGCTGTTTTTT
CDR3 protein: CASSLHRGGTGELFF

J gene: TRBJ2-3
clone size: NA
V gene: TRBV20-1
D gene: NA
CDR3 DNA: TGCAGTGCTAGAGGGGGGGAAGATACGCAGTATTTT
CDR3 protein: CSARGGEDTQYF

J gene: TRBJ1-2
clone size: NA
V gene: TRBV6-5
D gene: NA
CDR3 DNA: TGTGCCAGCAGTCGTAAACCGACAGGAGCATATGGCTACACCTTC
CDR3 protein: CASSRKPTGAYGYTF

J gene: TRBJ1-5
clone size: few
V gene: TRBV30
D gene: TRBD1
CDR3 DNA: TGTGCCTGGAGTGTCAAGGGACAGTTCAATCAGCCCCAGCATTTT
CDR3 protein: CAWSVKGQFNQPQHF

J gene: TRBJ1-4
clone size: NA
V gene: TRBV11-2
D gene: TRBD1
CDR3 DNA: TGTGCCACCTCTCCCACGACAGGGCGCAATGAAAAACTGTTTTTT
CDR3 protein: CATSPTTGRNEKLFF

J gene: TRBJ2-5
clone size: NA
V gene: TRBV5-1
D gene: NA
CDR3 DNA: TGCGCCAGCAGCCCCGCCTCGGAGGGGACCCAGTACTTC
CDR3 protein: CASSPASEGTQYF

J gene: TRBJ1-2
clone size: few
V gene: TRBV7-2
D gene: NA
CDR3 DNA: TGTGCCAGCAGGTTGGGGAAGGCTGGGGGCTATGGCTACACCTTC
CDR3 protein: CASRLGKAGGYGYTF

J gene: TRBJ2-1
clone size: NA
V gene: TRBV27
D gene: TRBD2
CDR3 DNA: TGTGCCAGCAGTCCCAAGACTAGCGGGATTAGTGAGCAGTTCTTC
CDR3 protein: CASSPKTSGISEQFF

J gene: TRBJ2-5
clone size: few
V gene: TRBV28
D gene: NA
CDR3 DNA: TGTGCCAGCAGTTTAGGGGACCCCTGGGAGACCCAGTACTTC
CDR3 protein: CASSLGDPWETQYF

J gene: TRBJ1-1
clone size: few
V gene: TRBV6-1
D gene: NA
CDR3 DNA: TGTGCCAGCAACCTCGACAGCCAGCTTGAAGCTTTCTTT
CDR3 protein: CASNLDSQLEAFF

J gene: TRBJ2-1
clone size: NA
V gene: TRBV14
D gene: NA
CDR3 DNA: TGTGCCAGCAGCCTCGGAGGCGGACCCAACAATGAGCAGTTCTTC
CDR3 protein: CASSLGGGPNNEQFF

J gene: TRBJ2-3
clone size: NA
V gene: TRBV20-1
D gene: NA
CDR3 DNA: TGCAGTGCTAGAGATCCTGGGGGGGGGGGCGGGGATACGCAGTATTTT
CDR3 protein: CSARDPGGGGGDTQYF

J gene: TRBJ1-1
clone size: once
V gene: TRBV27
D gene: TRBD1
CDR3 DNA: TGTGCCAGCAGTTCGAGTACAGGGGTGGGCACTGAAGCTTTCTTT
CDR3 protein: CASSSSTGVGTEAFF

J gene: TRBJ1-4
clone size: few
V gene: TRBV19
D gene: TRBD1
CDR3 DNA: TGTGCCAGTAGCCACTACAGGGGCGAAAAACTGTTTTTT
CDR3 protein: CASSHYRGEKLFF

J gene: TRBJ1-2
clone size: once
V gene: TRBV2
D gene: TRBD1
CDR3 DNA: TGTGCCAGTGTCCCAGGGACAGGGGGGAAGTTGGGCTACACCTTC
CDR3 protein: CASVPGTGGKLGYTF

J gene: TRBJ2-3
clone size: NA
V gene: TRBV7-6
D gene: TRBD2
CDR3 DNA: TGTGCCAGCAGCCCGGGACTAGCGGGAGCCGAGGATACGCAGTATTTT
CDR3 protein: CASSPGLAGAEDTQYF

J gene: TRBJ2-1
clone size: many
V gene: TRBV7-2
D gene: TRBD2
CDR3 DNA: TGTGCCAGCAGCTCGAGGCCACTCCAATTAAGCCAGACTAGCCTCAATGAGCAGTTCTTC
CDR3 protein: CASSSRPLQLSQTSLNEQFF

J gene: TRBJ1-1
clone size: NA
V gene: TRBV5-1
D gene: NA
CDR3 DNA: TGCGCCAGCAGCTTGGTGTTGGCCGGCGGTGAAGCTTTCTTT
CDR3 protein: CASSLVLAGGEAFF

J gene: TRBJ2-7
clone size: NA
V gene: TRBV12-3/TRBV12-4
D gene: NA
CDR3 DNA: TGTGCCAGCACCAAGACGGGATGGAGGGACTCCACCTACGAGCAGTACTTC
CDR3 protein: CASTKTGWRDSTYEQYF

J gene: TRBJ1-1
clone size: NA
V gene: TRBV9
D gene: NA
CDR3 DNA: TGTGCCAGCAGCGTAGCTTCCGGGGGAGGATACACTGAAGCTTTCTTT
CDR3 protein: CASSVASGGGYTEAFF

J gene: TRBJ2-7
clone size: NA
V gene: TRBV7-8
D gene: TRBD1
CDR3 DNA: TGTGCCAGCAGCTCGCGGGGGACAGGGGCGCTCACCCACGAGCAGTACTTC
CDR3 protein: CASSSRGTGALTHEQYF

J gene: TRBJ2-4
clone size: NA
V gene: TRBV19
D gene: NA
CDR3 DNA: TGTGCCAGTAGTATAGGTCCGGGTAACATTCAGTACTTC
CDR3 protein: CASSIGPGNIQYF

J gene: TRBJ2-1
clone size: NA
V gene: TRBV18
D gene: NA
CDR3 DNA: TGTGCCAGCTCACCACCAGCGAGTGAGCAGTTCTTC
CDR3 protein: CASSPPASEQFF

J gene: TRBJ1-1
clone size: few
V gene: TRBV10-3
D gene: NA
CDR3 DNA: TGTGCCACCCGAGGGAACACTGAAGCTTTCTTT
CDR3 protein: CATRGNTEAFF

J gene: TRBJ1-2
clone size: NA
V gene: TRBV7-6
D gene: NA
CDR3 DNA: TGTGCCAGCAGCCGCTACAGTTCCGGCTACACCTTC
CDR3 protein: CASSRYSSGYTF

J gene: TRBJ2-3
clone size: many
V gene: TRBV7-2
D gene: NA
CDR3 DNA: TGTGCCAGCAGCCAACAGGGTAGGGATACGCAGTATTTT
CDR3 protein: CASSQQGRDTQYF

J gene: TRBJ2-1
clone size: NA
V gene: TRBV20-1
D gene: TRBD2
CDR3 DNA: TGCAGTGCTAGACCCTCGCGGCTAGCGGGGGGGCCAGACAATGAGCAGTTCTTC
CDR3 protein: CSARPSRLAGGPDNEQFF

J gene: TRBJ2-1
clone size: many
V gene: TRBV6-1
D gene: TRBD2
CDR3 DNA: TGTGCCAGCGAGGGACTAGGACGATTTGGGGAGCAGTTCTTC
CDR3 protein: CASEGLGRFGEQFF

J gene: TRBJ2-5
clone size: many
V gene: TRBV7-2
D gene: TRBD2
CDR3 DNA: TGTGCCAGCAGCAAGGGACTAGCGGAAGAGACCCAGTACTTC
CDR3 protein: CASSKGLAEETQYF

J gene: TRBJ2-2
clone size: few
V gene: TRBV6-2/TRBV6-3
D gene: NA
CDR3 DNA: TGTGCCAGCAGTTATGATTTGAGAAGGTCCGGGGAGCTGTTTTTT
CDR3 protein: CASSYDLRRSGELFF

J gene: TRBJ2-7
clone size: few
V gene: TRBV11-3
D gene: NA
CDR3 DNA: TGTGCCAGCAGCTGGAATAAGGGGCCACCTACCTACGAGCAGTACTTC
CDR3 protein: CASSWNKGPPTYEQYF

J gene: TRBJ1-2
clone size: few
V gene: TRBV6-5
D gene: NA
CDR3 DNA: TGTGCCAGCAGTCCTTCATCGGCGCCCGCCAACTATGGCTACACCTTC
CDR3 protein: CASSPSSAPANYGYTF

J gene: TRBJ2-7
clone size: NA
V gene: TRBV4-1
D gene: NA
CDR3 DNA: TGCGCCAGCAGCCGGATCGGAGGTCCGAACGAGCAGTACTTC
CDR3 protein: CASSRIGGPNEQYF

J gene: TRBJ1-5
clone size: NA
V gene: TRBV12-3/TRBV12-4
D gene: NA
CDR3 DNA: TGTGCCAGCAGCACCTTAGGGGGGCCCAATCAGCCCCAGCATTTT
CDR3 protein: CASSTLGGPNQPQHF